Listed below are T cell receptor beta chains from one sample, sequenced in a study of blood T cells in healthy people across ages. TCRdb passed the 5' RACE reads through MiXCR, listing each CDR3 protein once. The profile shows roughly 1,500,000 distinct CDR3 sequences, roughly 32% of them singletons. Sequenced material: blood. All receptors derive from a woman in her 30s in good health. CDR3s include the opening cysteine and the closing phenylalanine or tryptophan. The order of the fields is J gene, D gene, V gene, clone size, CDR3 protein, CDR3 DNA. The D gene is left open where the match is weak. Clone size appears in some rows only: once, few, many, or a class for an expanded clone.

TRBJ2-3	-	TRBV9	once	CASSGRDDTQYF	TGTGCCAGCAGCGGAAGGGACGATACGCAGTATTTT
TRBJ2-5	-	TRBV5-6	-	CASSLSGDFRPLLQETQYF	TGTGCCAGCAGCTTGTCAGGGGACTTCCGACCTTTGCTTCAAGAGACCCAGTACTTC
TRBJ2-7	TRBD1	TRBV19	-	CAVGTGASYEQYF	TGTGCCGTCGGGACAGGGGCTTCCTACGAGCAGTACTTC
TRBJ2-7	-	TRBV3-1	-	CASSPSVETYNEQYF	TGTGCCAGCAGCCCGTCGGTAGAAACGTACAATGAGCAGTACTTC
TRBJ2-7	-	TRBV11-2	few	CASSLGGGPGHEQYF	TGTGCCAGCAGCTTAGGTGGCGGGCCAGGGCACGAGCAGTACTTC
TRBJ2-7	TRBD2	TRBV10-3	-	CATTGTAGAEQYF	TGTGCCACCACCGGGACTGCGGGAGCCGAGCAGTACTTC
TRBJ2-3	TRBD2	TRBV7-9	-	CASSPRAGGSDTQYF	TGTGCCAGCAGCCCTAGAGCGGGAGGGTCAGATACGCAGTATTTT
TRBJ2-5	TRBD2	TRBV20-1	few	CSATGLAETQYF	TGCAGTGCTACAGGACTAGCGGAGACCCAGTACTTC
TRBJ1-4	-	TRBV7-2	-	CASSSQSTGTNEKLFF	TGTGCCAGCAGCTCCCAGTCCACGGGCACTAATGAAAAACTGTTTTTT
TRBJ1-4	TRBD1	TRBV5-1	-	CASTPGTANEKLFF	TGCGCCAGCACGCCCGGGACAGCTAATGAAAAACTGTTTTTT
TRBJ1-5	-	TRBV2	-	CASSDNGDQPQHF	TGTGCCAGCAGTGATAACGGGGACCAGCCCCAGCATTTT
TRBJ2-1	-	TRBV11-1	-	CASSLGRLWNEQFF	TGTGCCAGCAGCTTAGGCCGGCTTTGGAATGAGCAGTTCTTC
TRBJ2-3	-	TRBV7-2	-	CASGLLGTDTQYF	TGTGCCAGCGGCTTATTGGGGACAGATACGCAGTATTTT
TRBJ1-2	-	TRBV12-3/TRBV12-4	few	CASSLRGVGYTF	TGTGCCAGCAGTTTAAGAGGGGTTGGCTACACCTTC
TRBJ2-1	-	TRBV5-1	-	CASSLGGNGLSNEQFF	TGCGCCAGCAGCTTGGGTGGAAACGGCCTATCGAATGAGCAGTTCTTC
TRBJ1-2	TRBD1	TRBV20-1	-	CSARAGQATGYTF	TGCAGTGCTAGAGCGGGACAGGCAACGGGCTACACCTTC
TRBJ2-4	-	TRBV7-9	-	CASSLLTGGGYF	TGTGCCAGCAGCCTTTTAACGGGTGGGGGGTACTTC
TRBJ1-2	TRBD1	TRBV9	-	CASSGFGQGKPYGYTF	TGTGCCAGCAGCGGATTTGGACAGGGCAAACCATATGGCTACACCTTC
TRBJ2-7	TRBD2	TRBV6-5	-	CASSYSPAGSHEQYF	TGTGCCAGCAGTTACAGCCCAGCGGGAAGCCACGAGCAGTACTTC
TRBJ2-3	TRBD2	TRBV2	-	CASEREGTDTQYF	TGTGCCAGCGAGCGGGAAGGCACAGATACGCAGTATTTT
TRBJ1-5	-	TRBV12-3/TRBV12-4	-	CASSSRRSGQPQHF	TGTGCCAGCAGTTCAAGGAGAAGCGGTCAGCCCCAGCATTTT
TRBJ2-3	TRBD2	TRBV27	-	CASSQDSGRTDTQYF	TGTGCCAGCAGCCAAGATAGCGGGCGCACAGATACGCAGTATTTT
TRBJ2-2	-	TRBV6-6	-	CASSYGAGAHNTGELFF	TGTGCCAGCAGTTATGGCGCAGGGGCGCATAACACCGGGGAGCTGTTTTTT
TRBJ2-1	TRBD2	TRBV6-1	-	CATRGLAGDEQFF	TGTGCCACCCGAGGACTAGCGGGAGATGAGCAGTTCTTC
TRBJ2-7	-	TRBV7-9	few	CASSFPPVETLAYEQYF	TGTGCCAGCAGCTTCCCCCCCGTTGAGACCCTAGCCTACGAGCAGTACTTC
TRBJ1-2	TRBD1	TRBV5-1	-	CASSPGGPGQLTYGYTF	TGCGCCAGCAGCCCGGGAGGCCCGGGACAGCTTACCTATGGCTACACCTTC
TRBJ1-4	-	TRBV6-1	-	CSSSIRAGPTNEKLFF	TGTTCCAGCAGTATAAGAGCAGGGCCGACTAATGAAAAACTGTTTTTT
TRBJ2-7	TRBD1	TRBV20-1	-	CSASDRAAYEQYF	TGCAGTGCCTCGGACAGGGCCGCCTACGAGCAGTACTTC
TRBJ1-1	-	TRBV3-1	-	CASSPRGIQTEAFF	TGTGCCAGCAGCCCTCGGGGGATCCAGACTGAAGCTTTCTTT
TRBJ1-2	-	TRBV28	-	CASRSADNYGYTF	TGTGCCAGCCGCAGTGCGGATAACTATGGCTACACCTTC
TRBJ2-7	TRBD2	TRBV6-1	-	CASSEGGGLSYEQYF	TGCGCCAGCAGTGAAGGCGGGGGGCTCTCCTACGAGCAGTACTTC
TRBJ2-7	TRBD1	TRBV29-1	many	CSVGVRGQLTYEQYF	TGCAGCGTTGGGGTTAGGGGGCAATTGACCTACGAGCAGTACTTC
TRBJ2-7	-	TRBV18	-	CASSPPLGPGSEQYF	TGTGCCAGCTCACCACCGTTGGGCCCCGGCTCCGAGCAGTACTTC
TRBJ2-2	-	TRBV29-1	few	CSVVDPNTGELFF	TGCAGCGTCGTCGATCCGAACACCGGGGAGCTGTTTTTT
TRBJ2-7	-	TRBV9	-	CASSPTGSSSYEQYF	TGTGCCAGCAGCCCTACCGGCAGCAGCTCCTACGAGCAGTACTTC
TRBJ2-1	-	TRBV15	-	CATSRDSGEQFF	TGTGCCACCAGCAGAGATTCGGGTGAGCAGTTCTTC
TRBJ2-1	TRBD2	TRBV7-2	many	CASSAGLAGGNEQFF	TGTGCCAGCAGCGCGGGACTAGCGGGGGGCAATGAGCAGTTCTTC
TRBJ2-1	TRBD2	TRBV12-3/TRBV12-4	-	CASSSPGLAGGRGEQFF	TGTGCCAGCAGCTCCCCGGGACTAGCGGGAGGGCGAGGTGAGCAGTTCTTC
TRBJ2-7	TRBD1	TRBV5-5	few	CASSFYNRGPYEQYF	TGTGCCAGCAGCTTCTATAACAGGGGACCCTACGAGCAGTACTTC
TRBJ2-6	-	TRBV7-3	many	CASGLPAGANVLTF	TGTGCCAGCGGCCTGCCTGCTGGGGCCAACGTCCTGACTTTC
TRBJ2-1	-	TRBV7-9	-	CASSPGSLSSYNEQFF	TGTGCCTCCTCCCCGGGTTCTTTAAGCTCCTACAATGAGCAGTTCTTC
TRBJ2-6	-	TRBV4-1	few	CASSQDPQGRAGANVLTF	TGCGCCAGCAGCCAAGATCCTCAGGGGCGAGCCGGGGCCAACGTCCTGACTTTC
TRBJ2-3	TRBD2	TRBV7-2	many	CASSLDGLAADTQYF	TGTGCCAGCAGCTTAGATGGACTAGCGGCCGATACGCAGTATTTT
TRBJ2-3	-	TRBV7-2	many	CASKVSGPSTDTQYF	TGTGCCAGCAAGGTCAGCGGACCTAGCACAGATACGCAGTATTTT
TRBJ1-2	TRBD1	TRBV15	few	CATSRTGGWGYTF	TGTGCCACCAGCAGGACAGGGGGCTGGGGCTACACCTTC
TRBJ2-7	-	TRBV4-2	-	CASSPSTGVGCHEQYF	TGTGCCAGCAGCCCATCTACAGGAGTCGGGTGCCACGAGCAGTACTTC
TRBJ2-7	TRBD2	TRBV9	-	CASSPVGGRGYEQYF	TGTGCCAGCAGCCCAGTAGGAGGGAGGGGCTACGAGCAGTACTTC
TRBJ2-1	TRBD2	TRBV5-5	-	CASSLFSGGPYSEQFF	TGTGCCAGCAGCTTGTTCTCGGGGGGGCCGTACAGTGAGCAGTTCTTC
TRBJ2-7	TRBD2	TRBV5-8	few	CASSPGGLSEQYF	TGTGCCAGCAGCCCGGGGGGGCTGAGCGAGCAGTACTTC